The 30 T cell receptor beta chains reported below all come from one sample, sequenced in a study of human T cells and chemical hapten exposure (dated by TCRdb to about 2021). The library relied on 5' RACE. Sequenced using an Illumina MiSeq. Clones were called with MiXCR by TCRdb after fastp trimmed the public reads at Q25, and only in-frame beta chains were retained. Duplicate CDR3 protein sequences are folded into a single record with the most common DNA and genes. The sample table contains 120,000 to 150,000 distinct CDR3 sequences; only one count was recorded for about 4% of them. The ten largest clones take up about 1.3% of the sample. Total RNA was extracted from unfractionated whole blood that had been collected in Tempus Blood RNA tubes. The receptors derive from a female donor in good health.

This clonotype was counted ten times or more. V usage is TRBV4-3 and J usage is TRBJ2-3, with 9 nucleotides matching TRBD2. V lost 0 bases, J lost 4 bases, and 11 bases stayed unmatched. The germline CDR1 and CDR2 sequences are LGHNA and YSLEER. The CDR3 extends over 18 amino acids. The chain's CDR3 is CASSQDDQRGARADTQYF. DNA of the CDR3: TGCGCCAGCAGCCAAGATGATCAGCGGGGGGCCCGGGCAGATACGCAGTATTTT.

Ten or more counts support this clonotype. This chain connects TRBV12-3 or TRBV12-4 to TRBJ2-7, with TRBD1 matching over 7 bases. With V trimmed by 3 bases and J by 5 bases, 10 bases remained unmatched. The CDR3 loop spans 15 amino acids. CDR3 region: CASSLRAGGMDEQYF. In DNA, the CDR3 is TGTGCCAGCAGTTTGAGGGCAGGGGGAATGGACGAGCAGTACTTC.

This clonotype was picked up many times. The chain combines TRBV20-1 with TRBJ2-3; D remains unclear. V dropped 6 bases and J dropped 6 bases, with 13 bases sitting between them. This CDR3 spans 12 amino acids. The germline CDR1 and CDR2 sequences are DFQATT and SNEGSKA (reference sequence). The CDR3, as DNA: TGCAGTGCCGTATTTCCCTCGGATACGCAGTATTTT. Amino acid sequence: CSAVFPSDTQYF.

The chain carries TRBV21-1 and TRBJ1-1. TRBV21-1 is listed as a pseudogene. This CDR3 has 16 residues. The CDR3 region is CASSKGLHGVNTEAFF. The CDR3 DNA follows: TGTGCCAGCAGCAAGGGCCTTCATGGAGTGAACACTGAAGCTTTCTTT.

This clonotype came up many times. DNA for the CDR3: TGTGCCAGCAGCTGGGGAACAGGTGGGGATGAGCAGTTCTTC. Its protein is CASSWGTGGDEQFF. The V and J genes are TRBV5-4 and TRBJ2-1; D perhaps matches TRBD1 (5 bases). Trimming took off 3 bases at V and 8 bases at J, with 15 bases between the two ends. Germline CDR1 is SGHNT and CDR2 is YYREEE (reference sequence). This CDR3 region has 14 residues.

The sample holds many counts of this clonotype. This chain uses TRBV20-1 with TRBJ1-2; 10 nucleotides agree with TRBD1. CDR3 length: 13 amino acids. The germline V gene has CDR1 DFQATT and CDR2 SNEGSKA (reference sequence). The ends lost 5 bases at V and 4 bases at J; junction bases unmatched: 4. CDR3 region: CSAPGQGTYGYTF. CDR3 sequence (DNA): TGCAGTGCTCCGGGACAGGGGACCTATGGCTACACCTTC.

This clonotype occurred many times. This chain's CDR3 is CASSQTAGGLGEQYF. CDR3 bases: TGTGCCAGCAGTCAAACAGCGGGGGGGTTGGGGGAGCAGTACTTC. This chain joins TRBV7-2 and TRBJ2-7, with 10 bases fitting TRBD2. Germline V gene sequence: CDR1 SGHTA, CDR2 FQGNSA. The CDR3 totals 15 residues. The V gene end was trimmed by 6 bases and the J gene end by 7 bases; junction bases not matched to a gene: 12. Full variable domain (outside the CDR3, taken from reference TRBV7-2 and TRBJ2-7): GAGVSQSPSNKVTEKGKDVELRCDPISGHTALYWYRQSLGQGLEFLIYFQGNSAPDKSGLPSDRFSAERTGGSVSTLTIQRTQQEDSAVYLCASSQTAGGLGEQYFGPGTRLTVT.

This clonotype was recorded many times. This CDR3 is CASSLGDIYGYTF. The DNA of the CDR3 is TGTGCCAGCAGCTTAGGGGACATCTATGGCTACACCTTC. The chain combines TRBV11-2 with TRBJ1-2; tentatively, D is TRBD1 (6 bases). V shed 1 base and J shed 4 bases, with 7 bases lying between them. Germline assignment: CDR1 SGHAT and CDR2 FQNNGV. The CDR3 loop spans 13 amino acids.

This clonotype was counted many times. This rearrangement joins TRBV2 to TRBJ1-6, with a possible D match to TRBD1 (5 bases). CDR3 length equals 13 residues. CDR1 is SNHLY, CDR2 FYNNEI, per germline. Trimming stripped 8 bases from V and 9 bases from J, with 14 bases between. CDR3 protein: CASAGSDFSPLHF. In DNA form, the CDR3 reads TGTGCCAGCGCAGGGTCCGATTTTTCACCCCTCCACTTT. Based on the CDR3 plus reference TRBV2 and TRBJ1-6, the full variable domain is EPEVTQTPSHQVTQMGQEVILRCVPISNHLYFYWYRQILGQKVEFLVSFYNNEISEKSEIFDDQFSVERPDGSNFTLKIRSTKLEDSAMYFCASAGSDFSPLHFGNGTRLTVT.

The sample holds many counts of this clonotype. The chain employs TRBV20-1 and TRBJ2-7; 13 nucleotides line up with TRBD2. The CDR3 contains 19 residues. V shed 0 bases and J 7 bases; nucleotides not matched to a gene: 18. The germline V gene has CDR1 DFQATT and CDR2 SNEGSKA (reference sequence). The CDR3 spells CSARDSALTSGGILGEQYF. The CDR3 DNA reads TGCAGTGCTAGAGATTCCGCCTTGACTAGCGGGGGGATCCTCGGGGAGCAGTACTTC.

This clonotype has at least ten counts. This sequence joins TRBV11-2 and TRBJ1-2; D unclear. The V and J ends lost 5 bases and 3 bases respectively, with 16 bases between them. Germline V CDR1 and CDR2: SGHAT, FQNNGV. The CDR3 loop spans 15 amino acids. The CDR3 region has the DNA TGTGCCAGCAGCCCCGCCCCGTTCGGTGACTATGGCTACACCTTC. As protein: CASSPAPFGDYGYTF.

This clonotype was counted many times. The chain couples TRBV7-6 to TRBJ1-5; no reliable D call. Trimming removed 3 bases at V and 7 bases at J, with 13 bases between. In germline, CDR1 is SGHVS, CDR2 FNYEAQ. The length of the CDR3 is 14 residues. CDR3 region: CASSLAGHAQPQHF. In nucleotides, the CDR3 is TGTGCCAGCAGCTTGGCAGGCCACGCGCAGCCCCAGCATTTT.

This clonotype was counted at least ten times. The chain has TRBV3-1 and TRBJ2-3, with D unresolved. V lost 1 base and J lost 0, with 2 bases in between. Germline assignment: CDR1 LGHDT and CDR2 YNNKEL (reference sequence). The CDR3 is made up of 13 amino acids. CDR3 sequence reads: CASSQVSTDTQYF. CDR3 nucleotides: TGTGCCAGCAGCCAAGTCAGCACAGATACGCAGTATTTT.

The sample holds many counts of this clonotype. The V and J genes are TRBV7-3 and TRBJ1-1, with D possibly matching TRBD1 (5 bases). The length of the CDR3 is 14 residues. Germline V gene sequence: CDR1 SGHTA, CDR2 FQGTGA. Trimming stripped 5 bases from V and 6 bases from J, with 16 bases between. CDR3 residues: CASSPGGGGAEAFF. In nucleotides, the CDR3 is TGTGCCAGCAGCCCCGGTGGGGGGGGGGCTGAAGCTTTCTTT.

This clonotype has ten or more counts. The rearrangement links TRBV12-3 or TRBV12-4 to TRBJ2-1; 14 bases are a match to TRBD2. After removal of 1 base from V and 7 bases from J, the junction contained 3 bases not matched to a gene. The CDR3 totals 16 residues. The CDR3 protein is CASSLGTSGGLNEQFF. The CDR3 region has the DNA TGTGCCAGCAGTTTAGGGACTAGCGGGGGGTTGAATGAGCAGTTCTTC.

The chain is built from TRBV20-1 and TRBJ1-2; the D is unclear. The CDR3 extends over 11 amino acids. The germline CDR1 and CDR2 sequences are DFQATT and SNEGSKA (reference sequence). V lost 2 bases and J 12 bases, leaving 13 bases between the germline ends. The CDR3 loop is CSARLGPSDTF. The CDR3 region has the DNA TGCAGTGCTAGACTAGGACCCAGCGACACCTTC.

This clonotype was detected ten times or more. The CDR3 here is CSVLGTSGGTTNTGELFF. In DNA, the CDR3 is TGCAGCGTCCTAGGGACTAGCGGGGGGACCACGAACACCGGGGAGCTGTTTTTT. The chain uses TRBV29-1 and TRBJ2-2, with 15 bases aligning to TRBD2. Per the germline V gene, CDR1 is SQVTM and CDR2 is ANQGSEA. The V gene end was trimmed by 6 bases and the J gene end by 0 bases; junction bases not matched to a gene: 8. The CDR3 sequence is 18 residues long.

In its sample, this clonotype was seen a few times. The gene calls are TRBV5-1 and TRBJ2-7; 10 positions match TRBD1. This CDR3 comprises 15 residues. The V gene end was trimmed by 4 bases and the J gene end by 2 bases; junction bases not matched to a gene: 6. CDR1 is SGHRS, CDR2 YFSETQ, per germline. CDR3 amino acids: CASSPGGTGAYEQYF. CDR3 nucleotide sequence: TGCGCCAGCAGCCCTGGGGGGACAGGGGCCTACGAGCAGTACTTC.

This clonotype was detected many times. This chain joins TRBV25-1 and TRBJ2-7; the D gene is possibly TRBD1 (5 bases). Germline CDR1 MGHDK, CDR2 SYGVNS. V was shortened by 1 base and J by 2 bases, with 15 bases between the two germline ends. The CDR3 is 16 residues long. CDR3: CASSEWGNSLTYEQYF. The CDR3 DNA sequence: TGTGCCAGCAGTGAATGGGGCAATTCATTAACCTACGAGCAGTACTTC.

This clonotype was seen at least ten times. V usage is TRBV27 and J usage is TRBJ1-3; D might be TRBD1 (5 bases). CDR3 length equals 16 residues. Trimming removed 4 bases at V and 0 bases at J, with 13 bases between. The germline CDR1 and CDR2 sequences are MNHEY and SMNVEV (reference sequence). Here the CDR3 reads CASSYQGPGSGNTIYF. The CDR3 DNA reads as TGTGCCAGCAGTTACCAGGGACCGGGCTCTGGAAACACCATATATTTT.

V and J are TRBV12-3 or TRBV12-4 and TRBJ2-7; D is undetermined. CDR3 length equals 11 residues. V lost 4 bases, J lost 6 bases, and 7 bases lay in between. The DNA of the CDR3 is TGTGCCAGCAGTTGTGACGTCGAGCAGTACTTC. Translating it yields CASSCDVEQYF.

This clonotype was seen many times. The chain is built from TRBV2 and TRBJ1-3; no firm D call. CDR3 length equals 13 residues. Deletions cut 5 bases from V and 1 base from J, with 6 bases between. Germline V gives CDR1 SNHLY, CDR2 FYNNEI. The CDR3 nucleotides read TGTGCCAGCAGTACAAGATCTGGAAACACCATATATTTT. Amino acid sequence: CASSTRSGNTIYF.

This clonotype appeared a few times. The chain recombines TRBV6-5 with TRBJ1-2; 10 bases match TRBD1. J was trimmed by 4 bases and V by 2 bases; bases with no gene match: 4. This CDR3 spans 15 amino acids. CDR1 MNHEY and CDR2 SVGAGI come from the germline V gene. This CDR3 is CASSYRDRGTYGYTF. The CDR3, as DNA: TGTGCCAGCAGTTACAGGGACAGGGGAACCTATGGCTACACCTTC.

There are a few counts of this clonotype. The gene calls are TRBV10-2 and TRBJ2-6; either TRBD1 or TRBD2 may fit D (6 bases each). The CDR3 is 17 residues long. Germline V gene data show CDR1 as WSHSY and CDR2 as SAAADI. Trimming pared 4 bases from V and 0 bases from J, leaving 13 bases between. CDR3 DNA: TGCGCCAGCAGTGTAGGGGGAGGTTTCTCTGGGGCCAACGTCCTGACTTTC. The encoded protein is CASSVGGGFSGANVLTF.

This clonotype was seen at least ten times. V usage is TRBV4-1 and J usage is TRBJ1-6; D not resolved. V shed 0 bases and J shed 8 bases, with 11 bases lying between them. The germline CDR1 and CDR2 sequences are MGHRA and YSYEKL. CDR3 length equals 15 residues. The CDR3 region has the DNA TGCGCCAGCAGCCAAGACGAGGCGTCGTATTCACCCCTCCACTTT. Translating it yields CASSQDEASYSPLHF.

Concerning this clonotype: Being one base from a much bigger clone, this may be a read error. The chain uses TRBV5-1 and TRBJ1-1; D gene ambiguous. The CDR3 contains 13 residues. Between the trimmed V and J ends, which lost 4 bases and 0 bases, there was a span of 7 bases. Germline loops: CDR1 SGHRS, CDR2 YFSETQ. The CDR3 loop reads CASSAGLNTEAFF. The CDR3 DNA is TGCGCCAGCAGCGCTGGCCTGAACACTGAAGCTTTCTTT.

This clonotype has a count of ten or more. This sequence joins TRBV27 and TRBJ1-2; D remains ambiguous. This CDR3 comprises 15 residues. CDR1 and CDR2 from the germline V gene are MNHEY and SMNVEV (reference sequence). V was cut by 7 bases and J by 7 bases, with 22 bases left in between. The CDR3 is CASKSLIAASSGYTF. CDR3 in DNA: TGTGCCAGCAAGAGCCTTATAGCCGCTTCCAGTGGCTACACCTTC.

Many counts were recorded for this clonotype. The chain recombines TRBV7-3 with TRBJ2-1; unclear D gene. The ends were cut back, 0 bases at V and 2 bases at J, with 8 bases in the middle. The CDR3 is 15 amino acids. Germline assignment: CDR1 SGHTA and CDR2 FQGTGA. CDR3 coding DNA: TGTGCCAGCAGCTTAACTCTGGGAACCTACAATGAGCAGTTCTTC. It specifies CASSLTLGTYNEQFF.

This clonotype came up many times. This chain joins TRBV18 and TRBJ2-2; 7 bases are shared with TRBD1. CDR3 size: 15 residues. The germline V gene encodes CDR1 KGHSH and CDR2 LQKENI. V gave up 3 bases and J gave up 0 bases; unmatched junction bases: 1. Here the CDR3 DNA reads TGTGCCAGCTCACCTGGACAGGCGAACACCGGGGAGCTGTTTTTT. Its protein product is CASSPGQANTGELFF.

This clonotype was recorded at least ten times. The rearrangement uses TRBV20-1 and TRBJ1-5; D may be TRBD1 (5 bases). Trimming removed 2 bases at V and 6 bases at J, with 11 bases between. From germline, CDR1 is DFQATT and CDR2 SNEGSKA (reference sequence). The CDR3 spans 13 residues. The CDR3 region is CSARPGASQPQHF. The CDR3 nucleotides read TGCAGTGCTAGACCCGGGGCCAGTCAGCCCCAGCATTTT.